This TCR beta chain was identified during a study of shared clonotypes between healthy human individuals. TCRdb's table, derived via immunoSEQ multiplex PCR, lists solely in-frame clones and lacks some. The sample shows 850,000 to 1,100,000 clones, 60% to 85% of them seen only once. To note about this clone: Antigen unknown.

Study-wide results and limits: In contrast to clonotypes shared by all four donors, non-shared clonotypes had lower generation probabilities.

Sequencing was carried out using memory CD4+ T cells from PBMCs. Subset specified: CD45RA-negative fraction. The clonotype was recovered from a man aged 18 to 30 in good health. Some clones in this sample may be carry-over from other donors' samples.

The CDR3 DNA follows: TGTGCCAGCAGTTACTCAGGGTTAGGAGAGACCCAGTACTTC. It specifies CASSYSGLGETQYF. The chain employs TRBV6-6 and TRBJ2-5; D unresolved. CDR1 is MNHNY, CDR2 SVGAGI, per germline (reference sequence). Between the trimmed V and J ends, which lost 0 bases and 4 bases, there was a span of 9 bases. The CDR3 is made up of 14 amino acids.